This T cell receptor (beta chain) is from a study of identical twins. Study-wide results and caveats: With monozygotic twins, out-of-frame TCR alpha sharing exceeded what models estimated.

Trimming pared 5 bases from V and 5 bases from J, leaving 22 bases between. CDR3 size: 16 residues. This clonotype was seen only a few times. The antigen remains undetermined. Unique molecular identifiers were present on the cDNA, which also gained a universal primer site by template switching. TCRdb reanalysed the 5' RACE reads using MiXCR and keeps one entry per CDR3 protein. The sample yields under 300,000 distinct CDR3 sequences, approximately 7.1% seen once. The sample was also linked to a second study, of T cells expressing NK-cell markers. That work adds: An anti-gamma-delta TCR antibody confined sorting to alpha-beta TCR T cells across several of the experiments.

The chain joins TRBV12-3 or TRBV12-4 to TRBJ2-7; possible D gene TRBD1, 6 bases. The receptor's source is a woman between 18 and 30 years old in good health. The specimen sequenced was CD8+ T cells sorted from blood. CDR3 loop: CASSRPPGQGIHEQYF. CDR3 DNA sequence: TGTGCCAGCAGTCGGCCCCCGGGGCAGGGGATCCACGAGCAGTACTTC.